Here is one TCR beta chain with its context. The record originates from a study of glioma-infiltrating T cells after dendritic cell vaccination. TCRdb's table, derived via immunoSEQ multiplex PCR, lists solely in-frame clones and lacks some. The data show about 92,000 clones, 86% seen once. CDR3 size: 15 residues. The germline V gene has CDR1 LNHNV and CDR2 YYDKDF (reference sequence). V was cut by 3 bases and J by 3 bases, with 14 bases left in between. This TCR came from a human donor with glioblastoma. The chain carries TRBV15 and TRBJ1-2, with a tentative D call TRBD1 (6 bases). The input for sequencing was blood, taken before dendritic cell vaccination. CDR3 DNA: TGTGCCACCAGCAGGGGCGGGGGCGCGGACTATGGCTACACCTTC. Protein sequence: CATSRGGGADYGYTF.